Listed below are T cell receptor beta chains from one sample, sequenced in a study of blood T cell repertoires in COVID-19. TCRdb keeps only in-frame clones here, not all; method: immunoSEQ multiplex PCR. The table includes about 80,000 clones, over 75% detected once. Sequenced sample: peripheral blood. These receptors were obtained from a human donor in a cohort sampled during active COVID-19. CDR3s leave out the opening cysteine and the closing phenylalanine or tryptophan. Fields, in order: V gene, J gene, CDR3 protein.

TRBV9	TRBJ1-2	ASSVGGGYGYT
TRBV6-5	TRBJ2-5	ASSYSTTYETQY
TRBV7-9	TRBJ1-3	ASSHRQGRNTIY
TRBV6-6	TRBJ2-1	ASSDRGSSYNEQF
TRBV2	TRBJ1-6	ASSSGPLGTGYSPLH
TRBV9	TRBJ2-3	ASSVIGGGFTDTQY
TRBV5-4	TRBJ1-1	ASSRWPEDTEAF
TRBV15	TRBJ2-7	ATSVRQGESYEQY
TRBV6-5	TRBJ2-3	ASSYLAAEDTQY
TRBV24-1	TRBJ2-2	ATSDFQGKDISGELF
TRBV29-1	TRBJ2-6	SVEDRGTGGSLGANVLT
TRBV30	TRBJ2-3	AWSTPTSGGKDTQY
TRBV5-4	TRBJ1-1	ASSLKGEIAEAF
TRBV6-5	TRBJ1-5	ASWEGSDQPQH
TRBV6-6	TRBJ2-3	ASSPRSSTDTQY
TRBV7-6	TRBJ2-1	ASSSGYNEQF
TRBV7-3	TRBJ2-5	ASSSSGRAQETQY
TRBV15	TRBJ2-2	ATSRTTGLGELF
TRBV11-2	TRBJ2-3	ASSTSGGATDTQY
TRBV18	TRBJ1-4	ASSPALNEKLF
TRBV9	TRBJ1-4	ASSPGTGYEKLF
TRBV30	TRBJ2-3	AWSVRAGPDTQY
TRBV11-2	TRBJ1-3	ASSFRDSSLSGNTIY
TRBV2	TRBJ2-1	ASSGTSGGQVRNEQF
TRBV15	TRBJ2-2	ATSRTTGYGTAGELF
TRBV6-5	TRBJ1-2	ASTRPQGAHT